The present T cell receptor beta chain was sequenced within a study of T cells expressing NK-cell markers. Study information: It was sorted CD3+CD56+NKG2C+, CD3+CD56+NKG2C- and CD3+CD56-NKG2C+ T cells that supplied the TCR beta repertoires. Seven of the eight sequenced donors were classified as HCMV-seropositive, and one was classified as seronegative.

Scientists made TCR beta cDNA using 5'RACE template switching with UMIs. For each CDR3 protein, TCRdb gives one entry from its re-call of the 5' RACE reads, without DNA. The table lists under 200,000 distinct CDR3 sequences. The CDR3 contains 18 residues. Germline V lookup: CDR1 ENHRY, CDR2 SYGVKD. Comment on this clonotype: Its antigen is currently unknown.

Study-level results: Over 5 donors had dominant NKG2C+ clonotypes that comprised about 1.0-7.0% of their CD8+ T cells.

V is TRBV10-3 and J is TRBJ2-1; as DNA is missing, the TRBD1 call by TCRdb cannot be tested. The sample comprised blood T cells: a sorted CD56 or NKG2C T cell subset, CD4+ or CD8+ T cells, or bulk PBMC T cells (not recorded which). The sequence derives from a woman between 18 and 75 years old in good health. Here the CDR3 reads CAISEGSPLAVGYNEQFF.